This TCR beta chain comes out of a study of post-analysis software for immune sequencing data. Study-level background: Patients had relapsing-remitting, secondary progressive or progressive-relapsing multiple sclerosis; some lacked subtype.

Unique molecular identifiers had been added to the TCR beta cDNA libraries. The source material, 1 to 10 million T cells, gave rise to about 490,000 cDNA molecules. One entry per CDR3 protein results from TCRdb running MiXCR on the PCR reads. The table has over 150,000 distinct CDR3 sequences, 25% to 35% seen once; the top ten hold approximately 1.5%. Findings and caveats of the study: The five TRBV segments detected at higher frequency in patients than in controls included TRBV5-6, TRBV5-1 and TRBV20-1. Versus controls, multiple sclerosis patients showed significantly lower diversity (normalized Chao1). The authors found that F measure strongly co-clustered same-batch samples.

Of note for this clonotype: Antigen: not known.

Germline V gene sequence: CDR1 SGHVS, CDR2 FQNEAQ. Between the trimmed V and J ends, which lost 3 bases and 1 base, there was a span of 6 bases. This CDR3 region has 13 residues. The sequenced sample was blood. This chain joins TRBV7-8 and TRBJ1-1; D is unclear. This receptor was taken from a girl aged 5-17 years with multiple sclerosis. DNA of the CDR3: TGTGCCAGCAGCTTTGAATGGAACACTGAAGCTTTCTTT. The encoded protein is CASSFEWNTEAFF.